Below, one T cell receptor (beta chain) is given with its context. At one end, the junction sequence differs from germline, possibly due to a read error. This CDR3 is built from 12 residues. The germline V gene encodes CDR1 MDHEN and CDR2 SYDVKM. This sample is part of a study of blood T cell repertoires in COVID-19. Original data processing: Reference gene primer amplification yielded estimated nucleated cell counts. The method was immunoSEQ multiplex PCR; TCRdb's version includes in-frame clones alone and lacks a portion of them. That table supplies the V and J calls and clone size; D and trimming were determined from the DNA. The sample has about 180,000 clones; about 91% are singletons.

The chain carries TRBV28 and TRBJ2-4; possibly TRBD1 for D (6 bases). The sequencing sample was made of peripheral blood. The clonotype originates from a woman younger than 45 with acute or convalescent COVID-19. Written as DNA, the CDR3 is TGTGCCAGCAGATATCGGGACACGGAGCCAGTCTTC. Translation gives CASRYRDTEPVF.